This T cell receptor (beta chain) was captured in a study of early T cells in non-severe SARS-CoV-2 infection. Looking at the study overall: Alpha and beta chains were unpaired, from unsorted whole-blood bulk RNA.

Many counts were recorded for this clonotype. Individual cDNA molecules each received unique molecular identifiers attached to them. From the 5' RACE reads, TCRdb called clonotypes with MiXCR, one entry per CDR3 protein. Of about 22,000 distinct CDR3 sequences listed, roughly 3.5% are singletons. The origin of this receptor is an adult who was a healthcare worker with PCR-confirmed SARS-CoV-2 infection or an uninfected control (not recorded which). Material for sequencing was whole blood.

The CDR3 sequence: CAISGEFSNQPQHF. CDR3 sequence (DNA): TGTGCCATCAGTGGAGAGTTTAGCAATCAGCCCCAGCATTTT. The rearrangement joins TRBV10-3 to TRBJ1-5; D gene uncertain. Germline CDR1 ENHRY, CDR2 SYGVKD. Trimming cost V 4 bases and J 0 bases, with 7 bases left between them. There are 14 residues in the CDR3.